The 11 T cell receptor beta chains given below trace back to one sample, sequenced in a study of blood T cell repertoires in COVID-19. Repertoires were generated with immunoSEQ multiplex PCR, while TCRdb's copy carries only in-frame clones and drops some. This table holds about 160,000 clones, 80% found once. Sequenced sample: PBMCs or T cells enriched from blood (not recorded which). The source of these receptors is an older woman who had recovered from COVID-19.

The chain uses TRBV5-6 and TRBJ2-3; 10 bases are shared with TRBD2. The CDR3 runs 16 residues. Germline V gene sequence: CDR1 SGHDT, CDR2 YYEEEE. Trimming removed 1 base from V and 1 base from J; junction bases left unmatched: 3. CDR3 sequence (DNA): TGTGCCAGCAGCTTGTCAGGACTAGCGGGCACAGATACGCAGTATTTT. This translates into CASSLSGLAGTDTQYF.

This chain uses TRBV21-1 with TRBJ1-1; TRBD1, as called in the table, went unchecked against the DNA. TRBV21-1 is a known pseudogene. The CDR3 runs 16 residues. In DNA, the CDR3 is TGTGCCAGCAGCAAACCACTGGGACAAACGAACACTGAAGCTTTCTTT. Its protein is CASSKPLGQTNTEAFF.

The genes are TRBV14 and TRBJ2-7; D is undetermined. The CDR3 contains 11 residues. Trimming stripped 3 bases from V and 6 bases from J, with 6 bases between. Germline loops: CDR1 SGHDN, CDR2 FVKESK. The CDR3 region is CASSHFGEQYF. Written as DNA, the CDR3 is TGTGCCAGCAGCCACTTCGGCGAGCAGTACTTC. Combining the CDR3 with reference TRBV14 and TRBJ2-7 gives the whole variable domain EAGVTQFPSHSVIEKGQTVTLRCDPISGHDNLYWYRRVMGKEIKFLLHFVKESKQDESGMPNNRFLAERTGGTYSTLKVQPAELEDSGVYFCASSHFGEQYFGPGTRLTVT.

The chain employs TRBV12-3 or TRBV12-4 and TRBJ1-5; possibly TRBD1 for D (6 bases). The CDR3 covers 12 residues. V lost 7 bases to trimming and J lost 2 bases, with 6 bases between them. This chain's CDR3 is CASTGGNQPQHF. The CDR3 coding sequence is TGTGCCAGCACAGGGGGCAATCAGCCCCAGCATTTT.

This clone was seen once. This chain joins TRBV21-1 and TRBJ2-7; no DNA check was done on the table's D call, TRBD1. TRBV21-1 is classified as a pseudogene. The CDR3 is made up of 21 amino acids. Written as DNA, the CDR3 is TGTGCCAGCAGCAAAATCCCCCCCGGGGACAGAGGCCAGGGACAGGTCTGCGAGCAGTACTTC. It is translated as CASSKIPPGDRGQGQVCEQYF.

The genes are TRBV4-1 and TRBJ1-2; the match to TRBD1 covers 7 bases. Germline values: CDR1 MGHRA, CDR2 YSYEKL. This CDR3 has 15 residues. The V gene end was trimmed by 0 bases and the J gene end by 8 bases; junction bases not matched to a gene: 9. The CDR3 DNA follows: TGCGCCAGCAGCCAAGATCCGACAGGGTGGAGGGGCTACACCTTC. This sequence encodes CASSQDPTGWRGYTF.

The chain links TRBV7-6 to TRBJ2-3, with 10 bases aligning to TRBD2. This CDR3 region has 14 residues. Looked up from germline, CDR1 is SGHVS and CDR2 is FNYEAQ. Germline trimming cut 2 bases from V and 8 bases from J; bases unmatched to any gene: 4. This CDR3 is CASSLLLAGATQYF. The CDR3 coding sequence is TGTGCCAGCAGCTTACTGCTAGCGGGGGCTACGCAGTATTTT.

CDR3 nucleotide sequence: TGTGCCAGCAGTGACAGGACAGGGCAGACTCAGCCCCAGCATTTT. As protein: CASSDRTGQTQPQHF. J is TRBJ1-5 and V is TRBV6-1; 8 bases agree with TRBD1. Per the germline V gene, CDR1 is MNHNS and CDR2 is SASEGT. V was pared by 3 bases and J by 6 bases, with 7 bases of the junction left unmatched. CDR3 length: 15 amino acids.

The rearrangement uses TRBV2 and TRBJ1-6; D uncertain. The CDR3 runs to 12 residues. V lost 6 bases, J lost 5 bases, and 5 bases lay in between. The germline V gene has CDR1 SNHLY and CDR2 FYNNEI. The CDR3 protein is CASSPDNSPLHF. The CDR3 DNA follows: TGTGCCAGCAGCCCTGATAATTCACCCCTCCACTTT.

The genes are TRBV27 and TRBJ1-2; D unresolved. The V and J ends lost 6 bases and 4 bases respectively, with 18 bases between them. The length of the CDR3 is 15 residues. Germline V gene data show CDR1 as MNHEY and CDR2 as SMNVEV (reference sequence). The CDR3: CASSLAPEAGYGYTF. The CDR3 DNA sequence: TGTGCCAGCAGCCTAGCCCCTGAAGCAGGCTATGGCTACACCTTC.

As to this clone: At one end, the junction sequence differs from germline, possibly due to a read error. The CDR3 DNA follows: TGCGCCAGCACCCAACAGGGGAAGGGTGAAAAACTGTTTTTT. Protein sequence: CASTQQGKGEKLFF. The chain is built from TRBV4-1 and TRBJ1-4; 7 nucleotides match TRBD1. Germline V gene data show CDR1 as MGHRA and CDR2 as YSYEKL. The CDR3 length is 14 residues.